This TCR beta chain was recorded in a study of T cell repertoires in cytomegalovirus infection (dated by TCRdb to about 2019). Study-wide context: The peptide stimulations were aimed at well-studied HLA-B-restricted epitopes as well as recently identified HLA-C-restricted CMV epitopes, whose presentation resists viral immunomodulation. Donor HLA type was relevant to the analysis, as public TCR beta signatures indicated carriage of CMV infection together with the matching HLA type.

Broader findings and caveats from the paper: Cumulative frequency of public TCR beta family members discriminated carriers of CMV infection plus the relevant HLA type in this cohort and an independent approximately 370-donor cohort. The ex vivo response was dominated by HLA-C-restricted CMV-specific TCR beta clonotypes, and the single most frequent clonotype in two of eight donors was supplied by these HLA-C-restricted clonotypes.

Comments on this clonotype: The antigen this receptor binds is unknown. The sample holds no much larger clone one base away, and base qualities are not on file.

TCRdb records Illumina HiSeq 1500 as the sequencer. Starting from the raw public reads, TCRdb applied fastp trimming at Q25, assembled clones with MiXCR and retained in-frame beta chains. Identical CDR3 protein sequences are pooled into one entry, listed with their most common genes and DNA. This sample lists approximately 100,000 distinct CDR3 sequences; under 45% were detected once. The top ten hold 65% to 75% of the sample. Taken from cysteine to phenylalanine, the CDR3 has 13 residues. The read is trimmed to its CDR3 DNA, 39 bases read in frame from base 1. V and J are truncated by 5 bases and 5 bases respectively, leaving an intervening sequence of 12 bases. Sample treatment or condition, as interpreted from the label and publication: in vitro stimulation with specific CMV peptide epitopes to enrich CMV-specific T cells.

Sequencing was performed on CD8+ T cells from cultured PBMCs, taken from culture after CMV antigen stimulation. This receptor chain uses TRBV12-3 or TRBV12-4 and TRBJ1-2; no D gene can be assigned with confidence. This receptor was identified in a human donor in good health (CMV status not recorded). Some clones in this sample may be carry-over from other donors' samples. The CDR3 has the sequence CASSPLMGYGYTF. At the DNA level, the sequence is TGTGCCAGCAGTCCCTTAATGGGGTATGGCTACACCTTC.